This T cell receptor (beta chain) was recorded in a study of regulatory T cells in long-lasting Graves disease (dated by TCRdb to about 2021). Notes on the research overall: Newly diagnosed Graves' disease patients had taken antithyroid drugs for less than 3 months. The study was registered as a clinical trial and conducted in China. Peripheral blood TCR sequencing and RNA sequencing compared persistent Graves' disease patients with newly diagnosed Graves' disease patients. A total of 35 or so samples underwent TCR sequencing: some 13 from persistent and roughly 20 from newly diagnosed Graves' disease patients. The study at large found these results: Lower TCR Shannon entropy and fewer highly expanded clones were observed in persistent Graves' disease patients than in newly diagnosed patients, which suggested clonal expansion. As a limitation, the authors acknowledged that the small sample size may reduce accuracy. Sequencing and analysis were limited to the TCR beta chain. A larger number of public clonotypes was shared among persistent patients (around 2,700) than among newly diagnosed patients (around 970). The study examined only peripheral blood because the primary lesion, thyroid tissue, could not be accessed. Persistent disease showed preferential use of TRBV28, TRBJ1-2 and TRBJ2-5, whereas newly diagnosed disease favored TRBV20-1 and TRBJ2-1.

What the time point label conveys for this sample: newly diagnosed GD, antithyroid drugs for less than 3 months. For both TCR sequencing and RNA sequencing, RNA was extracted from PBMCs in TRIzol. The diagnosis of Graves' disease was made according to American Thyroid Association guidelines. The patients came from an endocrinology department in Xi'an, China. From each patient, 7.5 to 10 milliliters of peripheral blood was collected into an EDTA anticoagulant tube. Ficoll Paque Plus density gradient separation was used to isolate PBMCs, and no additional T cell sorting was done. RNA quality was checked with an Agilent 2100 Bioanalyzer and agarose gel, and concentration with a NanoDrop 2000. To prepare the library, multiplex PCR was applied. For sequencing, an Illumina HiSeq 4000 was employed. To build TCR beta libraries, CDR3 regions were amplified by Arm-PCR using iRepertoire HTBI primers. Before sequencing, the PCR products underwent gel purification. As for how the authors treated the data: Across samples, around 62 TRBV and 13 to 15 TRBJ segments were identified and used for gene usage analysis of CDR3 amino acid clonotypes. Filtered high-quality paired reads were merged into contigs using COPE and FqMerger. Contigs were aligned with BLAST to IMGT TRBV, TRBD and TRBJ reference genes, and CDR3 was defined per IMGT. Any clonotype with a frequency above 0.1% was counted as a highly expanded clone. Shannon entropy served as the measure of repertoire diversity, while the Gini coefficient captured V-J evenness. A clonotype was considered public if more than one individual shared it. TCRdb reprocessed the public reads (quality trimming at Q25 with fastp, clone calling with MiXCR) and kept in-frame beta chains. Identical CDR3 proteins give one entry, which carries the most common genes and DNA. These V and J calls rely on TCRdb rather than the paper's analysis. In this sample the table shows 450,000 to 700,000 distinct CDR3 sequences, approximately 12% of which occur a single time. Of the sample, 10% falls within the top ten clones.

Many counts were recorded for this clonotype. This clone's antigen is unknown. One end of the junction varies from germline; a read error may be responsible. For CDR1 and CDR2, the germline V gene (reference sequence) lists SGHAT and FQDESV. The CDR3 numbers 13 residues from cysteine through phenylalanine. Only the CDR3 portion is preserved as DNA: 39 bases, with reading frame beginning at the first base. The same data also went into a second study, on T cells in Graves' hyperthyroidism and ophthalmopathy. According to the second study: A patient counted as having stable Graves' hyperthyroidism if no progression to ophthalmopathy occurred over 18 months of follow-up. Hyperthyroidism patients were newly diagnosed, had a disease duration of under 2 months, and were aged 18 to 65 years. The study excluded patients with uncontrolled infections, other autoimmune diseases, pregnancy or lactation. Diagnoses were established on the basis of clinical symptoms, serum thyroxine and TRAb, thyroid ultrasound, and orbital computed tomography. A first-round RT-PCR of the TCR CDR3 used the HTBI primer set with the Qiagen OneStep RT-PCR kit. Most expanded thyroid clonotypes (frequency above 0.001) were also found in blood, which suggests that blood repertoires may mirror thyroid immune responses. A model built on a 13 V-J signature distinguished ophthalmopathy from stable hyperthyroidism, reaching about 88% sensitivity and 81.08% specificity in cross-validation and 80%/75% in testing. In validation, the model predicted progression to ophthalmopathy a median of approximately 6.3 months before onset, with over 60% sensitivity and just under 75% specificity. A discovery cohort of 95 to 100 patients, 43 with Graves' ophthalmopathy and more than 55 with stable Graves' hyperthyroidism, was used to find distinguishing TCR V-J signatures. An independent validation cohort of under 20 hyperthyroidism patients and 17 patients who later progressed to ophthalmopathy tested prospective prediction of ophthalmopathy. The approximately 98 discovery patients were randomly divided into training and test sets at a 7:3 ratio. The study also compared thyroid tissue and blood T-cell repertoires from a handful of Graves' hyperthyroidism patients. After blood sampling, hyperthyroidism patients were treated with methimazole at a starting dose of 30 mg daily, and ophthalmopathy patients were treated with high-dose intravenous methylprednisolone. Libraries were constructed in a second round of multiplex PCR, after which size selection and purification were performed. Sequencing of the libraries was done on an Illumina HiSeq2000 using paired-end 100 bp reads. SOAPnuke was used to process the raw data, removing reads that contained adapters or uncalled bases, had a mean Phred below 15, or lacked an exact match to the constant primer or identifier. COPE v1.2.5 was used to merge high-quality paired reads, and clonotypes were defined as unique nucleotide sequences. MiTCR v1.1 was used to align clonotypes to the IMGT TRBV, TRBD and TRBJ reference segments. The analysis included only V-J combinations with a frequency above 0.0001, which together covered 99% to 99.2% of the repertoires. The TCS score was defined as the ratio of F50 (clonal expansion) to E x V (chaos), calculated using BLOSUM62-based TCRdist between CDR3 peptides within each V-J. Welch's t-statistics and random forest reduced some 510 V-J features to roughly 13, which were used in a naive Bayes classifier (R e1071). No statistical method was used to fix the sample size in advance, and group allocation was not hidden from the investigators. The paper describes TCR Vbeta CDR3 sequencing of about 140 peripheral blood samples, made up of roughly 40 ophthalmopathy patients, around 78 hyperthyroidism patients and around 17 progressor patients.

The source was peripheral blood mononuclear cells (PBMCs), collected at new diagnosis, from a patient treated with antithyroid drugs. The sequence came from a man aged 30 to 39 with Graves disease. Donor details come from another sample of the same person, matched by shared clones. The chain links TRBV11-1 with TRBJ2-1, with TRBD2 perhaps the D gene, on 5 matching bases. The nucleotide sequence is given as TGCGCCAGCAGCCGGGGAGTTAGCAATGAGCAGTTCTTC. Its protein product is CASSRGVSNEQFF.